This entry features one TCR beta chain sequence. In germline, CDR1 is SNHLY, CDR2 FYNNEI. V shed 8 bases, J shed 2 bases, and the junction held 8 bases outside the gene matches. This CDR3 comprises 16 residues. This entry comes from a study of early T cells in non-severe SARS-CoV-2 infection. The library protocol tagged individual cDNA molecules with unique molecular identifiers. One entry per CDR3 protein results from TCRdb running MiXCR on the 5' RACE reads. Of some 19,000 distinct CDR3 sequences in the sample, roughly 4.4% are singletons; the top ten hold approximately 7.2%. The sequenced material came from whole blood. This chain uses TRBV2 with TRBJ1-5, with 11 positions matching TRBD1. The receptor comes from an adult who was a healthcare worker with PCR-confirmed SARS-CoV-2 infection or an uninfected control (not recorded which). The CDR3 spells CASQRAGQGGNQPQHF. For the CDR3, the DNA is TGTGCCAGCCAAAGGGCGGGACAGGGGGGCAATCAGCCCCAGCATTTT.